This T cell receptor (beta chain) was obtained from a study of blood T cell repertoires in COVID-19. This clone was counted only a few times. Germline loops: CDR1 SGHRS, CDR2 YFSETQ. The CDR3 contains 15 residues. V lost 0 bases and J 6 bases, leaving 15 bases between the germline ends. Profiled with immunoSEQ multiplex PCR; TCRdb holds only in-frame clones, not every one. Of about 150,000 clones in the sample, approximately 86% were seen once. Sequencing was performed on peripheral blood. The TCR comes from a man in his sixties or seventies with acute or convalescent COVID-19. V and J are TRBV5-1 and TRBJ1-2; D may be TRBD1 (5 bases). CDR3 DNA sequence: TGCGCCAGCAGCTTGGGCCGGGGGGTGGGGAATGGCTACACCTTC. Its translation: CASSLGRGVGNGYTF.